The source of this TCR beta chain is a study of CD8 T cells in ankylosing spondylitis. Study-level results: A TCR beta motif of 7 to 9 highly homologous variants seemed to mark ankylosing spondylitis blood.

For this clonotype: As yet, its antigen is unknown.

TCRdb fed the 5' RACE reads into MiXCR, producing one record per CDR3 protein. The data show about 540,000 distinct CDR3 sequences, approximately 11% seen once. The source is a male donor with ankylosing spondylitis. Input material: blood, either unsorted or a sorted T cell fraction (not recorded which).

The CDR3 nucleotides read TGTGCCAGCATAAGGTCTCCGAGGGAGACCCAGTACTTC. Encoded protein: CASIRSPRETQYF. The rearrangement uses TRBV2 and TRBJ2-5; D gene uncertain. CDR1 is SNHLY and CDR2 is FYNNEI in the germline V gene. This CDR3 has 13 residues. V was trimmed by 7 bases and J by 5 bases, leaving 14 bases between them.